This T cell receptor beta chain appears in the sequencing data of a study of CD8 T cells in ankylosing spondylitis. The CDR3 is 14 amino acids. Trimming pared 5 bases from V and 4 bases from J, leaving 14 bases between. Germline CDR1 and CDR2: SGHNT and YENEEA. Regarding the study as a whole: As for the disease-linked clones, they showed a CD8+ phenotype and occurred at relatively low frequencies in peripheral blood. Reportedly, significant enrichment of disease-linked clones occurred in matched ankylosing spondylitis synovial fluid. A TCR beta motif made of fewer than ten highly homologous variants seemed typical of ankylosing spondylitis blood.

This clonotype was seen ten or more times. Its antigen is undetermined. Quantitative 5'-RACE with molecular barcodes produced the TCR beta libraries. TCRdb re-derived calls from the 5' RACE reads in MiXCR, one entry per CDR3 protein. The top ten clones hold about 11% of a sample with about 190,000 distinct CDR3 sequences, 13% of them seen once. Specimen: blood, either unsorted or a sorted T cell fraction (not recorded which). The TCR originated in a female donor with ankylosing spondylitis or in good health (not recorded which). The chain is built from TRBV11-3 and TRBJ1-1; TRBD1 is a possible D gene (6 bases). Here the CDR3 DNA reads TGTGCCAGCAGCCTTACTGGACAGTCCACTGAAGCTTTCTTT. It encodes CASSLTGQSTEAFF.